Listed below are T cell receptor beta chains from one sample, sequenced in a study of blood T cell repertoires in COVID-19. Generated by immunoSEQ multiplex PCR, the TCRdb table keeps only in-frame clones and is missing some. The sample lists 150,000 to 200,000 clones, over 70% seen once, with roughly 13% in the top ten. Sample: PBMCs or T cells enriched from blood (not recorded which). These receptors came from a woman in her sixties who had recovered from COVID-19. CDR3s include the opening cysteine and the closing phenylalanine or tryptophan. Fields, in order: V gene, J gene, D gene, clone size, CDR3 DNA, CDR3 protein. D genes are given only for firm matches. For some rows the clone size is stated as once, few or many, or as a class when expanded; others skip it.

>TRBV7-2|TRBJ2-1|TRBD2|-
TGTGCCAGCAGCCCCCAGTGGGCGGGGGGCTACAATGAGCAGTTCTTC
CASSPQWAGGYNEQFF
>TRBV5-4|TRBJ2-7|TRBD1|-
TGTGCCAGCAGCTTGTCCCTTAAGCTGGGACAGGGTATAAGGGCGCGCGAGCAGTACTTC
CASSLSLKLGQGIRAREQYF
>TRBV12-5|TRBJ1-1|-|-
TGTGCTAGTGGTTGGGGGAGGGAAACTGAAGCTTTCTTT
CASGWGRETEAFF
>TRBV6-2/TRBV6-3|TRBJ2-7|-|-
TGTGCCAGCAGTGGCGTCCCCTCTAGGGGCCTGCACCACGAGCAGTACTTC
CASSGVPSRGLHHEQYF
>TRBV19|TRBJ2-1|TRBD1|-
TGTGCCAGTAGCCAGGGACAGGGATCCTACAATGAGCAGTTCTTC
CASSQGQGSYNEQFF
>TRBV6-4|TRBJ1-1|-|-
TGTGCCAGCAGCCGGGACACGAACACTGAAGCTTTCTTT
CASSRDTNTEAFF
>TRBV28|TRBJ1-1|-|-
TGTGCCAGCACTATAAAGGGGGTCCGGAACACTGAAGCTTTCTTT
CASTIKGVRNTEAFF
>TRBV28|TRBJ1-2|TRBD1|-
TGTGCCAGCATTAGTACGGGACAGGGAAGTGGTGGCTACACCTTC
CASISTGQGSGGYTF
>TRBV29-1|TRBJ1-1|-|-
TGCAGCGTTGATTTAGGGGGGAGGGGAACTGAAGCTTTCTTT
CSVDLGGRGTEAFF
>TRBV19|TRBJ1-3|-|-
TGTGCCAGTAGTATAGGAGGGTCCTCTGGAAACACCATATATTTT
CASSIGGSSGNTIYF
>TRBV15|TRBJ1-4|TRBD1|-
TGTGCCACCGGTTGGAACAGGGGGGCTAATGAAAAACTGTTTTTT
CATGWNRGANEKLFF
>TRBV5-4|TRBJ1-1|-|-
TGTGCCAGCAGAGGCGGAGGGGTCATGAACACTGAAGCTTTCTTT
CASRGGGVMNTEAFF
>TRBV5-1|TRBJ2-7|-|-
TGCGCCAGCAGCTTGGGCCAGGGGAACAACGAGCAGTACTTC
CASSLGQGNNEQYF
>TRBV6-5|TRBJ1-5|TRBD1|-
TGTGCCAGCGGGGACAGGGCGCAGAATCAGCCCCAGCATTTT
CASGDRAQNQPQHF
>TRBV28|TRBJ2-7|TRBD1|-
TGTGCCACAAGAGGGACAGCCACTACCCAGCAGTACTTC
CATRGTATTQQYF
>TRBV12-3/TRBV12-4|TRBJ1-1|-|-
TGTGCCAGCAGTTTGGCAGAGAACACTGAAGCTTTCTTT
CASSLAENTEAFF
>TRBV7-9|TRBJ1-2|-|once
TGTGCCAGCAGCTCAGGGTCTAACTATGGCTACACCTTC
CASSSGSNYGYTF
>TRBV3-1/TRBV3-2|TRBJ1-2|-|-
TGTGCCAGCAGCCTCGGACCTGCTACCACTGGGAGCAATGGCTACACCTTC
CASSLGPATTGSNGYTF
>TRBV5-3|TRBJ2-1|TRBD1|-
TGTGCCAGAAGCTTGAACAGGGGGAATGAGCAGTTCTTC
CARSLNRGNEQFF
>TRBV6-5|TRBJ1-1|-|-
TGTGCCAGCGCCTCGGACAGCCTGAACACTGAAGCTTTCTTT
CASASDSLNTEAFF
>TRBV2|TRBJ2-3|TRBD1|-
TGTGCCAGCAGTACCGGGACAGGGAGAACAGATACGCAGTATTTT
CASSTGTGRTDTQYF
>TRBV19|TRBJ1-2|-|-
TGTGCCAGTCGGACAGAAGAGCTCTATGGCTACACCTTC
CASRTEELYGYTF
>TRBV19|TRBJ1-2|-|-
TGTGCCAGTAGTACTCCGGGTCTGAACTATGGCTACACCTTC
CASSTPGLNYGYTF
>TRBV29-1|TRBJ1-1|TRBD1|-
TGCAGCGCACGGACAGGGTCAAACACTGAAGCTTTCTTT
CSARTGSNTEAFF
>TRBV5-5|TRBJ2-5|-|-
TGTGCCAGCAGCTTGACACCGAACCAAGAGACCCAGTACTTC
CASSLTPNQETQYF
>TRBV19|TRBJ1-6|-|once
TGTGCCAGTAGTCCGGCCCTCGGGATGCATAATTCACCCCTCCACTTT
CASSPALGMHNSPLHF
>TRBV28|TRBJ1-5|-|-
TGTGCCAGCAGTTCATTAGGGGCCCAGCATTTT
CASSSLGAQHF